The 31 T cell receptor beta chains in this list originate from one sample, sequenced in a study of T-cell reconstitution after alpha-beta-depleted transplantation in children. Library preparation (for TCRbeta) was performed with unique molecular identifiers. One entry per CDR3 protein, called by TCRdb with MiXCR from the PCR reads. The sample consists of hundreds of thousands of distinct CDR3 sequences, 20% to 30% of them appearing once. Sequenced material: PBMCs, mostly from graft donor cells, taken 360 days after TCRalphabeta/CD19-depleted stem cell transplant. These receptors were collected from a female patient aged 2-9 years who had a stem cell transplant for congenital amegakaryocytic thrombocytopenia, so the T cells may come from the graft donor.

CDR3 DNA: TGTGCCAGCAGCCCCCGGGACAGTCGGGACACTGAAGCTTTCTTT. This sequence encodes CASSPRDSRDTEAFF. The rearrangement uses TRBV21-1 and TRBJ1-1; the table's D call, TRBD1, was not checked against the DNA. TRBV21-1 is a documented pseudogene. This CDR3 has 15 amino acids.

The chain combines TRBV6-5 with TRBJ2-1; possibly TRBD1 for D (6 bases). Germline CDR1 and CDR2: MNHEY and SVGAGI. The CDR3 sequence is 14 residues long. Trimming stripped 0 bases from V and 9 bases from J, with 12 bases between. DNA for the CDR3: TGTGCCAGCAGTTACTCCAATTCAGGGGCTGAGCAGTTCTTC. It codes for CASSYSNSGAEQFF.

V usage is TRBV20-1 and J usage is TRBJ2-7; tentative D call: TRBD1 (6 bases). From germline, CDR1 is DFQATT and CDR2 SNEGSKA (reference sequence). The CDR3 totals 13 residues. V lost 6 bases and J 2 bases, leaving 14 bases between the germline ends. The chain's CDR3 is CSALGAGPYEQYF. The CDR3 DNA follows: TGCAGTGCCTTGGGGGCAGGGCCCTACGAGCAGTACTTC.

J is TRBJ2-6 and V is TRBV5-1; D is undetermined. The CDR3 extends over 14 amino acids. The germline V gene encodes CDR1 SGHRS and CDR2 YFSETQ. Trimming took 4 bases from V and 0 from J, leaving 5 bases between them. As DNA, the CDR3 is TGCGCCAGCAGCAGTAACTCTGGGGCCAACGTCCTGACTTTC. Translated: CASSSNSGANVLTF.

This clonotype was detected a few times. The chain links TRBV12-3 or TRBV12-4 to TRBJ2-3; D unresolved. CDR3 length equals 14 residues. The ends were cut back, 6 bases at V and 1 base at J, with 11 bases in the middle. CDR3: CASSGTEGTDTQYF. CDR3 nucleotides: TGTGCCAGCAGCGGAACTGAGGGCACAGATACGCAGTATTTT.

This clonotype was seen repeatedly, ten times or more. The rearrangement uses TRBV4-1 and TRBJ2-3, with TRBD2 matching 8 bases. V shed 5 bases and J 4 bases; nucleotides not matched to a gene: 14. Germline CDR1 is MGHRA and CDR2 is YSYEKL. The CDR3 loop spans 17 amino acids. The CDR3, as DNA: TGCGCCAGCAGCATTCACTCGTGGCGGGAGGAAGCAGATACGCAGTATTTT. It is translated as CASSIHSWREEADTQYF.

CDR3 DNA sequence: TGTGCCAGCAGCCAAGGACTAAACCCCGCCTACGAGCAGTACTTC. Amino acid sequence: CASSQGLNPAYEQYF. The chain is built from TRBV7-2 and TRBJ2-7; perhaps TRBD2 as D (6 bases). V was shortened by 5 bases and J by 2 bases, with 16 bases between the two germline ends. Germline assignment: CDR1 SGHTA and CDR2 FQGNSA. The CDR3 is 15 amino acids.

The V and J genes are TRBV11-2 and TRBJ1-1; a possible D gene is TRBD1 (6 bases). The CDR3 consists of 17 residues. Germline lookup yields CDR1 SGHAT and CDR2 FQNNGV. V lost 5 bases and J 3 bases, leaving 22 bases between the germline ends. CDR3 sequence (DNA): TGTGCCAGCAGCCCCCCTGCGGGGGCTAGAGGGGACACTGAAGCTTTCTTT. Translated, it gives CASSPPAGARGDTEAFF.

In this sample, this clonotype turned up a few times. The V and J genes are TRBV27 and TRBJ2-5; D unresolved. V was clipped by 3 bases and J by 0 bases, with 8 bases between them. This CDR3 contains 14 residues. Germline V CDR1 and CDR2: MNHEY, SMNVEV (reference sequence). CDR3 in amino acids: CASSLVGYQETQYF. In nucleotides, the CDR3 is TGTGCCAGCAGTTTGGTGGGGTACCAAGAGACCCAGTACTTC.

This chain uses TRBV10-3 with TRBJ2-7, with D tentatively TRBD2 (5 bases). Germline V gene data show CDR1 as ENHRY and CDR2 as SYGVKD. V was clipped by 2 bases and J by 3 bases, with 14 bases between them. The CDR3 runs to 15 residues. The CDR3 sequence is CAISERGSMGYEQYF. In nucleotides, the CDR3 is TGTGCCATCAGTGAGCGGGGTTCGATGGGCTACGAGCAGTACTTC.

This sequence joins TRBV12-3 or TRBV12-4 and TRBJ1-4; weak D call: TRBD1 (5 bases). CDR3 length: 14 amino acids. V was shortened by 2 bases and J by 6 bases, with 10 bases between the two germline ends. In nucleotides, the CDR3 is TGTGCCAGCAGTTTAAGAGGGACCGATGAAAAACTGTTTTTT. Amino acid sequence: CASSLRGTDEKLFF.

The rearrangement links TRBV20-1 to TRBJ2-5; 7 bases agree with TRBD2. Looked up from germline, CDR1 is DFQATT and CDR2 is SNEGSKA (reference sequence). V was clipped by 4 bases and J by 5 bases; unmatched bases: 25. The CDR3 length is 19 residues. Written as DNA, the CDR3 is TGCAGTGCTACCCCGATGTTGGGGGGGATGATGATCGTTGGGGAGACCCAGTACTTC. This codes for CSATPMLGGMMIVGETQYF.

V usage is TRBV20-1 and J usage is TRBJ2-1; 8 bases map to TRBD1. CDR3 size: 15 residues. Germline CDR1 is DFQATT and CDR2 is SNEGSKA (reference sequence). With 3 bases clipped from V and 2 bases from J, the junction kept 6 bases outside the gene matches. The CDR3 DNA reads as TGCAGTGCTAGCGGAAAGGGACAGGCCTACAATGAGCAGTTCTTC. It yields the protein CSASGKGQAYNEQFF.

This clonotype was found a few times. The genes are TRBV6-1 and TRBJ1-1; D perhaps matches TRBD1 (6 bases). The CDR3 extends over 15 amino acids. Deletions cut 4 bases from V and 1 base from J, with 13 bases between. The germline gives CDR1 MNHNS, CDR2 SASEGT. For the CDR3, the DNA is TGTGCCAGCAGTGCAAACACAGGGTGGAACACTGAAGCTTTCTTT. It codes for CASSANTGWNTEAFF.

The chain couples TRBV5-1 to TRBJ2-7; D not resolved. The CDR3 has 14 residues. With 0 bases removed from V and 5 bases from J, the gap between germline ends came to 12 bases. Germline CDR1 and CDR2: SGHRS and YFSETQ. The CDR3 here is CASSLGVRVDEQYF. The CDR3 DNA sequence: TGCGCCAGCAGCTTGGGAGTTCGCGTCGACGAGCAGTACTTC. The whole variable domain, remainder taken from reference TRBV5-1 and TRBJ2-7, is KAGVTQTPRYLIKTRGQQVTLSCSPISGHRSVSWYQQTPGQGLQFLFEYFSETQRNKGNFPGRFSGRQFSNSRSEMNVSTLELGDSALYLCASSLGVRVDEQYFGPGTRLTVT.

V is TRBV9 and J is TRBJ2-5, with a possible D match to TRBD2 (6 bases). Germline assignment: CDR1 SGDLS and CDR2 YYNGEE. CDR3 length: 15 amino acids. The V end was cut by 3 bases, the J end by 5 bases, with 17 bases between. The CDR3 nucleotides read TGTGCCAGCAGCGCCATGGACCTCAGCGGGGAGACCCAGTACTTC. Encoded protein: CASSAMDLSGETQYF.

The table lists this clonotype with a few counts. The J gene is TRBJ2-6, the V gene TRBV20-1; D may be TRBD1 or TRBD2 (5 bases each). V lost 5 bases, J lost 2 bases, and 10 bases lay in between. Germline V gene lookup returns CDR1 DFQATT and CDR2 SNEGSKA (reference sequence). The CDR3 is 14 amino acids. CDR3 DNA sequence: TGCAGTGCTCCCAGGGACCCTGGGGCCAACGTCCTGACTTTC. Translated, it gives CSAPRDPGANVLTF.

In this sample, this clonotype turned up a few times. V is TRBV9 and J is TRBJ1-5; D uncertain. The CDR3 covers 15 residues. V dropped 0 bases and J dropped 2 bases, with 9 bases sitting between them. Germline CDR1 and CDR2: SGDLS and YYNGEE. This CDR3 reads CASSVGQAGNQPQHF. The CDR3 bases are TGTGCCAGCAGCGTAGGGCAGGCGGGCAATCAGCCCCAGCATTTT.

A few counts support this clonotype. The chain uses TRBV20-1 and TRBJ2-1, with 12 nucleotides matching TRBD2. Trimming at V came to 5 bases and at J to 9 bases, leaving 17 bases not matched to a gene. The CDR3 extends over 17 amino acids. Per germline, CDR1 DFQATT and CDR2 SNEGSKA (reference sequence). CDR3 sequence reads: CSAPNRASGRAWVEQFF. The CDR3 DNA sequence: TGCAGTGCTCCAAACCGCGCTAGCGGGAGGGCCTGGGTTGAGCAGTTCTTC.

This clonotype came up many times. This chain connects TRBV4-1 to TRBJ2-3; maybe TRBD1 (5 bases). CDR3 length equals 16 residues. The germline V gene has CDR1 MGHRA and CDR2 YSYEKL. Between the trimmed V and J ends, which lost 1 base and 0 bases, there was a span of 11 bases. The CDR3 DNA reads as TGCGCCAGCAGCCAAGGCCCAGGGCGTAGCACAGATACGCAGTATTTT. It yields the protein CASSQGPGRSTDTQYF.

The genes are TRBV5-8 and TRBJ1-1; TRBD1 might be the D (5 bases). V was trimmed by 4 bases and J by 6 bases, leaving 25 bases between them. The CDR3 runs 17 residues. CDR1 and CDR2 from the germline V gene are SGHTS and YDEGEE. The CDR3 bases are TGTGCCAGCAGCCACCAGTTGAGACAGAAAAGTCAGTCTGAAGCTTTCTTT. As protein: CASSHQLRQKSQSEAFF. The whole variable domain, filled in from reference TRBV5-8 and TRBJ1-1, reads EAGVTQSPTHLIKTRGQQATLRCSPISGHTSVYWYQQALGLGLQFLLWYDEGEERNRGNFPPRFSGRQFPNYSSELNVNALELEDSALYLCASSHQLRQKSQSEAFFGQGTRLTVV.

This clonotype was picked up a small number of times. This sequence joins TRBV5-1 and TRBJ1-1; TRBD1 might be the D (5 bases). Germline values: CDR1 SGHRS, CDR2 YFSETQ. Deletions cut 6 bases from V and 1 base from J, with 10 bases between. CDR3 length: 13 residues. CDR3 nucleotides: TGCGCCAGCAACCTGGGACGGAACACTGAAGCTTTCTTT. It is translated as CASNLGRNTEAFF.

This clonotype occurred a few times. The CDR3 sequence is CATSRDRGVEKLFF. CDR3 coding DNA: TGTGCCACCAGCAGAGACAGGGGAGTTGAAAAACTGTTTTTT. This chain uses TRBV15 with TRBJ1-4, with a tentative D call TRBD1 (6 bases). The germline V and J ends were trimmed by 0 bases and 7 bases, with 9 bases remaining between them. Germline V gene sequence: CDR1 LNHNV, CDR2 YYDKDF (reference sequence). The CDR3 totals 14 residues. The full variable domain, in which reference TRBV15 and TRBJ1-4 provide the parts outside the CDR3, is DAMVIQNPRYQVTQFGKPVTLSCSQTLNHNVMYWYQQKSSQAPKLLFHYYDKDFNNEADTPDNFQSRRPNTSFCFLDIRSPGLGDTAMYLCATSRDRGVEKLFFGSGTQLSVL.

The chain is built from TRBV12-3 or TRBV12-4 and TRBJ2-6; D may be TRBD1 (6 bases). The CDR3 has 20 residues. V lost 3 bases to trimming and J lost 1 base, with 22 bases between them. CDR3 sequence (DNA): TGTGCCAGCAGTTTTCAGACAGGTGGGCAGGGATGGTCTGGGGCCAACGTCCTGACTTTC. Its protein is CASSFQTGGQGWSGANVLTF.

The chain uses TRBV4-2 and TRBJ2-5; D is tentatively TRBD1 or TRBD2 (5 bases each). V lost 1 base and J lost 4, with 13 bases in between. The CDR3 contains 15 residues. Looked up from germline, CDR1 is LGHNA and CDR2 is YNFKEQ. The CDR3 reads CASSQVWGTGETQYF. The CDR3 DNA follows: TGTGCCAGCAGCCAAGTTTGGGGGACGGGAGAGACCCAGTACTTC.

Comment on this clonotype: One junction end disagrees with the germline gene, perhaps due to a read error. In DNA form, the CDR3 reads TGTGCCAGCAGTTCGGCCGGGACAGGGCCCTACAATGAGCATTTCTTC. Translating gives CASSSAGTGPYNEHFF. J is TRBJ2-1 and V is TRBV28; 9 bases map to TRBD1. CDR3 length equals 16 residues. In germline, CDR1 is MDHEN, CDR2 SYDVKM.

The chain has TRBV9 and TRBJ2-2; perhaps TRBD1 as D (5 bases). V shed 3 bases and J shed 5 bases, with 11 bases lying between them. The V gene's germline CDR1 is SGDLS and CDR2 YYNGEE. The CDR3 has 14 amino acids. Here the CDR3 reads CASSEGWTTGELFF. The CDR3 nucleotides read TGTGCCAGCAGCGAGGGTTGGACAACCGGGGAGCTGTTTTTT.

The chain has TRBV27 and TRBJ2-3; TRBD2 aligns across 8 bases. This CDR3 is 18 amino acids long. V lost 3 bases and J lost 4; bases outside the gene matches: 15. Germline CDR1 MNHEY, CDR2 SMNVEV (reference sequence). CDR3 nucleotides: TGTGCCAGCAGTTTGCGGTTCCGTAGCGGGATGAATTCAGATACGCAGTATTTT. This sequence encodes CASSLRFRSGMNSDTQYF.

This clonotype was picked up a small number of times. The V gene is TRBV11-2, the J gene TRBJ1-5; the D gene is possibly TRBD1 (5 bases). Germline V gene data show CDR1 as SGHAT and CDR2 as FQNNGV. Trimming left V 5 bases short and J 3 bases short, with 17 bases between. This CDR3 has 16 residues. CDR3 sequence: CASSPGGIRDNQPQHF. CDR3 DNA: TGTGCCAGCAGCCCAGGAGGGATCAGGGACAATCAGCCCCAGCATTTT.

This clonotype occurred a few times. The chain uses TRBV6-1 and TRBJ2-3, with TRBD1 identical over 10 bases. Germline assignment: CDR1 MNHNS and CDR2 SASEGT. After removal of 7 bases from V and 3 bases from J, the junction contained 7 bases not matched to a gene. This CDR3 is 15 amino acids long. This CDR3 reads CASKPGQGFTDTQYF. The CDR3 nucleotides are TGTGCCAGCAAACCGGGACAGGGGTTTACAGATACGCAGTATTTT.

This clonotype was seen ten or more times. This chain links TRBV10-3 with TRBJ2-3; D unclear. CDR3 size: 15 residues. The V gene lost 2 bases and the J gene lost 0 bases, with 9 bases spanning the gap. Germline V gives CDR1 ENHRY, CDR2 SYGVKD. The DNA for the CDR3 is TGTGCCATCAGTGAGAGGAGCCCTAGCACAGATACGCAGTATTTT. Protein product: CAISERSPSTDTQYF.